These 9 T cell receptor beta chains were sequenced from one sample in a study of spatial heterogeneity in lung cancer. TCRdb re-derived calls from the 5' RACE reads in MiXCR, one entry per CDR3 protein. The table includes about 36,000 distinct CDR3 sequences, over 6.5% detected once. Time point of the sample: blood at routine non-recurrence follow-up after resection. Sequences were derived from PBMCs, sampled at follow-up. Receptors were obtained from a male donor with early-stage non-small cell lung cancer.

Only a few counts were recorded for this clonotype. The chain combines TRBV29-1 with TRBJ1-3; possibly TRBD1 for D (5 bases). Trimming stripped 3 bases from V and 2 bases from J, with 11 bases between. CDR1 and CDR2 from the germline V gene are SQVTM and ANQGSEA. This CDR3 region has 14 residues. The DNA for the CDR3 is TGCAGCGTTGATGGGGGAAACACTGGAAACACCATATATTTT. Protein sequence: CSVDGGNTGNTIYF.

On this clonotype: It may be a read error: a sequence one base away is much more abundant. The chain is built from TRBV29-1 and TRBJ1-1; a weak D match, TRBD1 (5 bases). The CDR3 consists of 12 residues. CDR1 SQVTM and CDR2 ANQGSEA come from the germline V gene. CDR3 sequence (DNA): TGCAGCGTTGCTGGGGCAAGGCCTGAACCTTTCTTT. It yields the protein CSVAGARPEPFF.

The chain couples TRBV29-1 to TRBJ1-1; D is perhaps TRBD1 (6 bases). The CDR3 covers 13 residues. V lost 7 bases and J 4 bases, leaving 16 bases between the germline ends. CDR1 and CDR2 from the germline V gene are SQVTM and ANQGSEA. CDR3 amino acids: CSGKRGAGTEAFF. The CDR3 DNA follows: TGCAGCGGAAAGAGGGGGGCGGGCACTGAAGCTTTCTTT.

In this sample, this clonotype turned up a few times. The chain employs TRBV2 and TRBJ1-6; possibly TRBD1 for D (6 bases). The CDR3 totals 11 residues. CDR1 is SNHLY, CDR2 FYNNEI, per germline. The V gene lost 5 bases and the J gene lost 14 bases, with 10 bases spanning the gap. This chain's CDR3 is CASSNRVSLHF. In DNA, the CDR3 is TGTGCCAGCAGTAACAGGGTGTCCCTCCACTTT.

V is TRBV5-1 and J is TRBJ2-2; D uncertain. Germline V CDR1 and CDR2: SGHRS, YFSETQ. CDR3 length: 14 residues. Deletions cut 5 bases from V and 6 bases from J, with 14 bases between. In DNA form, the CDR3 reads TGCGCCAGCAGGCCTGACTGGGGATCCGGGGAGCTGTTTTTT. Translation: CASRPDWGSGELFF.

There are many counts of this clonotype. The chain employs TRBV5-6 and TRBJ2-3, with TRBD1 identical over 7 bases. CDR1 and CDR2 from the germline V gene are SGHDT and YYEEEE. The CDR3 covers 14 residues. V dropped 1 base and J dropped 4; count of bases not matched to a gene: 3. CDR3 nucleotides: TGTGCCAGCAGCTTGACAGGGGACCCAGATACGCAGTATTTT. It translates to CASSLTGDPDTQYF.

The chain links TRBV20-1 to TRBJ2-7; 8 positions agree with TRBD1. J gave up 0 bases and V 8 bases, and 9 bases lay outside the gene matches. The CDR3 runs 14 residues. Germline CDR1 DFQATT, CDR2 SNEGSKA (reference sequence). CDR3 loop: CSTWGQESSYEQYF. For the CDR3, the DNA is TGCAGTACTTGGGGACAGGAAAGCTCCTACGAGCAGTACTTC.

Ten or more counts support this clonotype. The V gene is TRBV27, the J gene TRBJ2-7, with a possible D match to TRBD2 (6 bases). The V end lost 3 bases, the J end lost 6 bases, and 18 bases lay between the germline ends. Germline lookup yields CDR1 MNHEY and CDR2 SMNVEV (reference sequence). The CDR3 sequence is 15 residues long. The chain's CDR3 is CASSFGGRFLGEQYF. CDR3 nucleotide sequence: TGTGCCAGCAGTTTTGGGGGGAGGTTCCTCGGCGAGCAGTACTTC.

This clonotype was observed many times. V gene TRBV18 combines with J gene TRBJ2-1; D remains unclear. CDR1 and CDR2 (germline): KGHSH, LQKENI. V shed 2 bases and J shed 8 bases, with 13 bases lying between them. The CDR3 has 14 amino acids. The CDR3 here is CASSPILRTDEQFF. Written as DNA, the CDR3 is TGTGCCAGCTCACCAATACTGCGCACCGATGAGCAGTTCTTC.